The 5 T cell receptor beta chains below all came from one sample that was sequenced in a study of cytomegalovirus exposure and HLA in healthy donors. The PCR used 60 Vbeta and 13 Jbeta primers. The table came from immunoSEQ multiplex PCR; TCRdb's copy has only in-frame clones and leaves some out. The sample lists some 56,000 clones, 70% to 85% occurring once. Sequencing input: PBMCs. These receptor sequences come from a man aged 45-60 years in good health and CMV-seronegative.

On this clone: Since the CDR3 does not end with the conserved phenylalanine or tryptophan, this likely comes from a read error. This chain joins TRBV7-9 and TRBJ2-7; TRBD2 matches 10 bases. This CDR3 region has 15 residues. Germline V CDR1 and CDR2: SEHNR, FQNEAQ (reference sequence). Trimming took 2 bases from V and 1 from J; bases not matched to a gene: 2. The CDR3 reads CASSLPSGGSYEQYS. The CDR3, as DNA: TGTGCCAGCAGCTTACCTAGCGGGGGATCCTACGAGCAGTACTCC.

The V and J genes are TRBV28 and TRBJ2-1; D perhaps matches TRBD1 (6 bases). V was cut by 5 bases and J by 1 base, with 15 bases left in between. Germline CDR1 reads MDHEN; CDR2 reads SYDVKM. The CDR3 extends over 16 amino acids. CDR3 nucleotides: TGTGCCAGCAGTCCCGGCGGCAGGGGTTCCTACAATGAGCAGTTCTTC. This translates into CASSPGGRGSYNEQFF.

The chain links TRBV28 to TRBJ1-1, with a possible D match to TRBD1 (5 bases). The ends were cut back, 6 bases at V and 0 bases at J, with 5 bases in the middle. The CDR3 consists of 12 residues. Germline lookup yields CDR1 MDHEN and CDR2 SYDVKM. CDR3 protein: CASRQVNTEAFF. The CDR3 region has the DNA TGTGCCAGCAGACAGGTGAACACTGAAGCTTTCTTT.

The chain recombines TRBV5-1 with TRBJ1-6, with 7 positions matching TRBD1. Per germline, CDR1 SGHRS and CDR2 YFSETQ. This CDR3 comprises 15 residues. V gave up 3 bases and J gave up 7 bases; unmatched junction bases: 7. The CDR3 reads CASSSLTGQNSPLHF. The CDR3 region has the DNA TGCGCCAGCAGCTCTTTGACAGGGCAAAATTCACCCCTCCACTTT.

The rearrangement uses TRBV7-2 and TRBJ2-1, with a possible D match to TRBD1 (5 bases). The ends were cut back, 2 bases at V and 2 bases at J, with 7 bases in the middle. The CDR3 loop spans 14 amino acids. Germline V lookup: CDR1 SGHTA, CDR2 FQGNSA. In DNA, the CDR3 is TGTGCCAGCAGCTTAATGACAGCCTACAATGAGCAGTTCTTC. Amino acid sequence: CASSLMTAYNEQFF.